Each of the 24 T cell receptor beta chains below was sequenced from the same sample in a study of OX40 agonist ivuxolimab in advanced cancers. Sequencing used immunoSEQ multiplex PCR; TCRdb keeps in-frame clones, though not all of them. The table records about 90,000 clones, approximately 91% of them present only once. Sequencing used CD4+ or CD8+ T cells sorted from blood, obtained in a trial of the OX40 agonist ivuxolimab. The receptors were gathered from an adult with an advanced solid tumor such as melanoma, head and neck, liver or kidney cancer.

CDR3 sequence (DNA): TGTGCCAGCAGTCAAGGACAGGAAGCTTTCTTT. Translated, it gives CASSQGQEAFF. The V gene is TRBV6-5, the J gene TRBJ1-1; perhaps TRBD1 as D (6 bases). The CDR3 runs 11 residues. CDR1 and CDR2 (germline): MNHEY, SVGAGI. The germline V and J ends were trimmed by 5 bases and 8 bases, with 9 bases remaining between them.

The V gene is TRBV5-4, the J gene TRBJ2-7, with TRBD2 matching over 9 bases. The CDR3 is 15 amino acids. Per germline, CDR1 SGHNT and CDR2 YYREEE (reference sequence). The V segment lost 0 bases and the J segment 6 bases; nucleotides outside the gene matches: 7. This chain's CDR3 is CASSLGSGSNGEQYF. In DNA, the CDR3 is TGTGCCAGCAGCTTGGGTAGCGGGAGTAATGGCGAGCAGTACTTC.

The chain uses TRBV2 and TRBJ1-5; D is uncertain. The germline V and J ends were trimmed by 3 bases and 3 bases, with 9 bases remaining between them. The CDR3 runs to 14 residues. Germline values: CDR1 SNHLY, CDR2 FYNNEI. The chain's CDR3 is CASSDRRINQPQHF. The CDR3 DNA reads as TGTGCCAGCAGTGATCGACGGATCAATCAGCCCCAGCATTTT.

The chain has TRBV28 and TRBJ1-5; TRBD1 is a possible D gene (6 bases). The germline V gene has CDR1 MDHEN and CDR2 SYDVKM. With 7 bases removed from V and 4 bases from J, the gap between germline ends came to 17 bases. The CDR3 runs 15 residues. This chain's CDR3 is CASMNGGGGNQPQHF. In DNA form, the CDR3 reads TGTGCCAGCATGAACGGCGGGGGCGGAAATCAGCCCCAGCATTTT.

The rearrangement joins TRBV6-1 to TRBJ1-4; TRBD1 matches at 8 bases. The length of the CDR3 is 16 residues. Germline values: CDR1 MNHNS, CDR2 SASEGT. V was pared by 2 bases and J by 7 bases, with 9 bases of the junction left unmatched. Here the CDR3 DNA reads TGTGCCAGCAGTGAAATACTTGGACAGGGCGGTGAAAAACTGTTTTTT. It specifies CASSEILGQGGEKLFF.

This chain connects TRBV2 to TRBJ2-3; TRBD1 matches at 7 bases. CDR1 SNHLY and CDR2 FYNNEI come from the germline V gene. The V gene end was trimmed by 8 bases and the J gene end by 6 bases; junction bases not matched to a gene: 14. The CDR3 is made up of 15 amino acids. CDR3 loop: CASRTGTDRWDTQYF. Written as DNA, the CDR3 is TGTGCCAGCCGCACCGGGACAGATAGATGGGATACGCAGTATTTT.

The chain uses TRBV10-3 and TRBJ2-2; D is undetermined. Per germline, CDR1 ENHRY and CDR2 SYGVKD. This CDR3 is built from 14 residues. Trimming stripped 8 bases from V and 3 bases from J, with 13 bases between. CDR3 bases: TGTGCCATCGGGCGTAATGGGGACACCGGGGAGCTGTTTTTT. This codes for CAIGRNGDTGELFF.

The CDR3, as DNA: TGTGCCAGCAGTTTCGGGGAGAACACTGAAGCTTTCTTT. Protein sequence: CASSFGENTEAFF. The rearrangement links TRBV27 to TRBJ1-1; no clear D gene. In germline, CDR1 is MNHEY, CDR2 SMNVEV (reference sequence). The CDR3 is 13 residues long. V gave up 3 bases and J gave up 1 base, with 6 bases separating them.

The gene calls are TRBV18 and TRBJ2-5; D gene ambiguous. The CDR3 sequence is 14 residues long. Germline assignment: CDR1 KGHSH and CDR2 LQKENI. Trimming pared 0 bases from V and 4 bases from J, leaving 9 bases between. The CDR3 region is CASSPPPGRETQYF. CDR3 nucleotides: TGTGCCAGCTCACCACCGCCCGGCAGAGAGACCCAGTACTTC.

The chain has TRBV28 and TRBJ1-4, with D maybe TRBD1 (5 bases). V was clipped by 2 bases and J by 7 bases, with 11 bases between them. The CDR3 contains 14 residues. Germline CDR1 reads MDHEN; CDR2 reads SYDVKM. The CDR3 DNA reads as TGTGCCAGCAGTTTAGAAGGGAGGGGTGAAAAACTGTTTTTT. Its protein is CASSLEGRGEKLFF. Supplemented by reference TRBV28 and TRBJ1-4, the full variable domain reads DVKVTQSSRYLVKRTGEKVFLECVQDMDHENMFWYRQDPGLGLRLIYFSYDVKMKEKGDIPEGYSVSREKKERFSLILESASTNQTSMYLCASSLEGRGEKLFFGSGTQLSVL.

The V gene is TRBV5-1, the J gene TRBJ2-7; 8 nucleotides align to TRBD1. The CDR3 covers 13 residues. V shed 3 bases, J shed 6 bases, and the junction held 5 bases outside the gene matches. Germline CDR1 and CDR2: SGHRS and YFSETQ. Here the CDR3 DNA reads TGCGCCAGCAGCTCCCAGGGGGCAAGCGAGCAGTACTTC. This codes for CASSSQGASEQYF.

The rearrangement joins TRBV28 to TRBJ1-1; D not certain. Germline V gene sequence: CDR1 MDHEN, CDR2 SYDVKM. The V and J ends lost 7 bases and 11 bases respectively, with 14 bases between them. CDR3 length: 11 amino acids. DNA for the CDR3: TGTGCCAGCATCCAAGGATTGGGGGCTTTCTTT. It codes for CASIQGLGAFF.

The V and J genes are TRBV6-5 and TRBJ2-7, with a possible D match to TRBD1 (5 bases). This CDR3 comprises 14 residues. Per germline, CDR1 MNHEY and CDR2 SVGAGI. V lost 2 bases to trimming and J lost 5 bases, with 13 bases between them. The CDR3 DNA reads TGTGCCAGCAGTTACGGGGCAGTTCAGGACGAGCAGTACTTC. Its translation is CASSYGAVQDEQYF.

The chain combines TRBV7-2 with TRBJ2-2; TRBD2 agrees at 10 bases. This CDR3 contains 18 residues. The ends lost 2 bases at V and 4 bases at J; junction bases unmatched: 10. Looked up from germline, CDR1 is SGHTA and CDR2 is FQGNSA. This CDR3 is CASSLYPAGGLGTGELFF. In DNA, the CDR3 is TGTGCCAGCAGCTTATATCCAGCGGGAGGGCTAGGCACCGGGGAGCTGTTTTTT.

The genes are TRBV7-2 and TRBJ2-7, with TRBD2 identical over 8 bases. The CDR3 consists of 16 residues. CDR1 and CDR2 (germline): SGHTA, FQGNSA. Trimming took 4 bases from V and 7 from J; bases not matched to a gene: 15. CDR3: CASSSVATRGGREQYF. The CDR3 coding sequence is TGTGCCAGCAGCTCCGTGGCGACCCGCGGGGGGAGAGAGCAGTACTTC. Full variable domain (remainder filled in from reference TRBV7-2 and TRBJ2-7): GAGVSQSPSNKVTEKGKDVELRCDPISGHTALYWYRQSLGQGLEFLIYFQGNSAPDKSGLPSDRFSAERTGGSVSTLTIQRTQQEDSAVYLCASSSVATRGGREQYFGPGTRLTVT.

The chain uses TRBV19 and TRBJ1-3, with 7 bases fitting TRBD1. Germline values: CDR1 LNHDA, CDR2 SQIVND (reference sequence). V trimming: 9 bases; J trimming: 0 bases; junction bases outside the gene matches: 11. The CDR3 loop spans 16 amino acids. The CDR3 region is CASNTPGQNSGNTIYF. The CDR3 DNA is TGTGCCAGCAACACCCCGGGACAGAACTCTGGAAACACCATATATTTT.

V and J are TRBV7-9 and TRBJ1-3, with D possibly being TRBD1 (6 bases). The germline gives CDR1 SEHNR, CDR2 FQNEAQ (reference sequence). V was clipped by 7 bases and J by 0 bases, with 19 bases between them. There are 17 residues in the CDR3. The CDR3 nucleotides read TGTGCCAGCACCCCGGGGGGGGCCCTAAGCTCTGGAAACACCATATATTTT. Protein sequence: CASTPGGALSSGNTIYF.

This rearrangement joins TRBV28 to TRBJ2-7, with 13 bases identical to TRBD2. CDR1 is MDHEN and CDR2 is SYDVKM in the germline V gene. V was clipped by 4 bases and J by 4 bases; unmatched bases: 4. CDR3 length equals 15 residues. CDR3 bases: TGTGCCAGCAGTTCGCCGGGACTAGCGGGATACGAGCAGTACTTC. It is translated as CASSSPGLAGYEQYF.

This chain uses TRBV18 with TRBJ2-1, with D perhaps TRBD1 or TRBD2 (6 bases each). V shed 8 bases and J shed 6 bases, with 23 bases lying between them. The CDR3 is made up of 16 amino acids. Germline CDR1 and CDR2: KGHSH and LQKENI. The CDR3 loop is CASARLYAEGGNEQFF. CDR3 bases: TGTGCCAGCGCACGGCTATACGCTGAGGGGGGCAATGAGCAGTTCTTC.

The chain employs TRBV2 and TRBJ2-5, with 7 bases lining up with TRBD1. Germline CDR1 reads SNHLY; CDR2 reads FYNNEI. After removal of 4 bases from V and 6 bases from J, the junction contained 8 bases not matched to a gene. This CDR3 comprises 14 residues. DNA of the CDR3: TGTGCCAGCAGTGCGGCAGGGGGTCTGAAGACCCAGTACTTC. It encodes CASSAAGGLKTQYF. The full variable domain, its missing parts supplied by reference TRBV2 and TRBJ2-5, is EPEVTQTPSHQVTQMGQEVILRCVPISNHLYFYWYRQILGQKVEFLVSFYNNEISEKSEIFDDQFSVERPDGSNFTLKIRSTKLEDSAMYFCASSAAGGLKTQYFGPGTRLLVL.

This clone was observed once. The chain links TRBV9 to TRBJ1-5; the match to TRBD1 covers 8 bases. Trimming at V came to 0 bases and at J to 7 bases, leaving 0 bases not matched to a gene. Germline V lookup: CDR1 SGDLS, CDR2 YYNGEE. CDR3 size: 13 residues. The CDR3 nucleotides are TGTGCCAGCAGCGTAGCAGGGGGCCAGCCCCAGCATTTT. Translation: CASSVAGGQPQHF.

The CDR3 loop reads CASGGGGPYNEQFF. The DNA of the CDR3 is TGCGCCAGTGGTGGGGGTGGGCCCTACAATGAGCAGTTCTTC. The chain employs TRBV5-1 and TRBJ2-1; D possibly matches TRBD1 or TRBD2 (5 bases each). The CDR3 contains 14 residues. From germline, CDR1 is SGHRS and CDR2 YFSETQ. The V end was cut by 8 bases, the J end by 2 bases, with 14 bases between.

The rearrangement uses TRBV6-6 and TRBJ1-2; a weak D match, TRBD1 (5 bases). This CDR3 has 12 amino acids. Between the trimmed V and J ends, which lost 5 bases and 4 bases, there was a span of 8 bases. CDR1 is MNHNY and CDR2 is SVGAGI in the germline V gene (reference sequence). The CDR3, as DNA: TGTGCCAGCAGTCACGACAGCTATGGCTACACCTTC. Protein product: CASSHDSYGYTF.

This clone was recorded only once. The V call is TRBV19, the J call TRBJ1-3, with TRBD1 as a possible D gene (5 bases). Deletions cut 5 bases from V and 0 bases from J, with 11 bases between. The germline gives CDR1 LNHDA, CDR2 SQIVND (reference sequence). This CDR3 spans 15 amino acids. This CDR3 reads CASSGTGISGNTIYF. For the CDR3, the DNA is TGTGCCAGTAGTGGAACAGGAATCTCTGGAAACACCATATATTTT.